This is a list of T cell receptor beta chains from one sample in a study of T cells and Merkel cell carcinoma outcomes. Method: immunoSEQ multiplex PCR; TCRdb's copy keeps in-frame clones and lacks some. The table records about 15,000 clones, approximately 80% of them present only once. Sample: tumor tissue from Merkel cell carcinoma. These receptors came from a human donor with Merkel cell carcinoma. Each CDR3 is given with its conserved first and last residue. The D gene is left open where the match is weak. Rows give clone size only sometimes, using once, few, many, or a class for an expanded clone.

>TRBV28|TRBJ2-3|TRBD2|once
CAPSRRAGGADTQYF
TGTGCCCCAAGTCGAAGAGCCGGGGGGGCGGATACGCAGTATTTT
>TRBV6-6|TRBJ1-2|.|.
CASTLGGPRWDF
TGTGCCAGCACCCTCGGGGGCCCGCGGTGGGATTTC
>TRBV2|TRBJ1-1|.|.
CASKRIDSGAKDTEAFF
TGTGCCAGCAAGCGGATCGACTCCGGGGCCAAGGACACTGAAGCTTTCTTT
>TRBV27|TRBJ2-3|.|.
CASRAQITTDTQYF
TGTGCCAGTAGGGCCCAGATAACCACAGATACGCAGTATTTT
>TRBV4-2|TRBJ1-5|TRBD1|.
CASSQTSQGMGNQPQHF
TGTGCCAGCAGCCAAACCTCACAGGGGATGGGCAATCAGCCCCAGCATTTT
>TRBV19|TRBJ1-2|TRBD1|.
CASSIRTGGDNYGYTF
TGTGCCAGTAGTATCCGGACAGGGGGCGATAACTATGGCTACACCTTC
>TRBV7-9|TRBJ2-2|TRBD2|medium-sized
CASSNSGSTGELFF
TGTGCCAGCAGCAATAGCGGGAGTACCGGGGAGCTGTTTTTT
>TRBV15|TRBJ2-5|.|.
CATSTGLQETQYF
TGTGCCACCAGCACCGGACTTCAAGAGACCCAGTACTTC
>TRBV5-1|TRBJ1-1|TRBD1|.
CASSRGTGLRSLNTEAFF
TGCGCCAGCAGTAGGGGGACAGGCCTGAGATCGCTGAACACTGAAGCTTTCTTT
>TRBV7-3|TRBJ1-1|.|once
CASSPRTTMNTEAFF
TGTGCCAGCAGCCCGCGGACGACCATGAACACTGAAGCTTTCTTT
>TRBV6-1|TRBJ2-7|TRBD1|.
CASSEAPSRGRGEQYF
TGTGCCAGCAGTGAAGCGCCTAGCAGGGGGCGGGGAGAGCAGTACTTC
>TRBV7-2|TRBJ1-2|TRBD1|.
CASSLAWGQGGYGYTF
TGTGCCAGCAGCTTAGCGTGGGGACAGGGGGGATATGGCTACACCTTC
>TRBV11-3|TRBJ2-2|.|.
CASSSPQGRNTGELFF
TGTGCCAGCAGCTCACCACAGGGTCGGAACACCGGGGAGCTGTTTTTT
>TRBV11-2|TRBJ2-7|TRBD2|.
CASSPWETSVQF
TGTGCCAGCAGCCCTTGGGAGACTAGCGTCCAGTTC
>TRBV6-5|TRBJ1-2|TRBD1|.
CASSYSRTGGNYGYTF
TGTGCCAGCAGTTACTCGAGGACAGGGGGCAACTATGGCTACACCTTC
>TRBV4-1|TRBJ1-2|.|once
CASSQDLRVGYTF
TGCGCCAGCAGCCAAGATTTGCGGGTTGGCTACACCTTC
>TRBV4-1|TRBJ2-1|.|few
CASSQDFPNEQFF
TGCGCCAGCAGCCAAGATTTCCCTAATGAGCAGTTCTTC
>TRBV18|TRBJ1-1|.|.
CASSKGVYEAFF
TGTGCCAGCTCAAAAGGGGTCTACGAAGCTTTCTTT
>TRBV11-2|TRBJ1-4|.|.
CASSFMGDLGEKLFF
TGTGCCAGCAGCTTCATGGGGGATTTAGGTGAAAAACTGTTTTTT
>TRBV30|TRBJ2-1|TRBD2|once
CAWSGTSVHNEQFF
TGTGCCTGGTCCGGGACTAGCGTCCACAATGAGCAGTTCTTC
>TRBV30|TRBJ2-7|.|.
CAWSEGLTYEQYF
TGTGCCTGGAGTGAGGGCCTCACCTACGAGCAGTACTTC
>TRBV28|TRBJ2-7|.|.
CASRIDNSYEQYF
TGTGCCAGCAGAATCGACAATTCCTACGAGCAGTACTTC
>TRBV11-2|TRBJ1-6|.|.
CASSILLDSPLHF
TGTGCCAGCAGCATCCTCCTAGATTCACCCCTCCACTTT
>TRBV10-2|TRBJ1-1|.|.
CASSESMGESTGTEAFF
TGCGCCAGCAGTGAGTCGATGGGGGAAAGTACTGGGACAGAAGCTTTCTTT
>TRBV2|TRBJ2-5|.|.
CASSESRGGQETQYF
TGTGCCAGCAGTGAATCCAGGGGAGGGCAAGAGACCCAGTACTTC
>TRBV5-1|TRBJ2-1|.|.
CASSQNDAEQFF
TGCGCCAGCAGCCAGAATGACGCTGAGCAGTTCTTC
>TRBV6-1|TRBJ2-1|TRBD1|.
CASSSGQVSYNEQFF
TGTGCCAGCAGTTCGGGACAGGTTTCCTACAATGAGCAGTTCTTC
>TRBV9|TRBJ2-3|.|.
CASSPTTDTQYF
TGTGCCAGCAGCCCAACCACAGATACGCAGTATTTT
>TRBV2|TRBJ1-2|.|.
CASSEDLANYGYTF
TGTGCCAGCAGTGAAGATTTAGCTAACTATGGCTACACCTTC
>TRBV28|TRBJ1-3|.|.
CASSIQKRNTIYF
TGTGCCAGCAGTATACAGAAAAGAAACACCATATATTTT
>TRBV2|TRBJ1-1|.|.
CASSPGRNTEAFF
TGTGCCAGCAGCCCGGGGAGGAACACTGAAGCTTTCTTT
>TRBV5-1|TRBJ2-1|TRBD2|.
CASRKGTSGGDEQFF
TGCGCCAGCAGGAAAGGGACTAGCGGGGGAGATGAGCAGTTCTTC
>TRBV5-1|TRBJ1-6|TRBD1|.
CASSQTRGSNSPLHF
TGCGCCAGCAGCCAAACCAGGGGGTCTAATTCACCCCTCCACTTT
>TRBV6-5|TRBJ2-2|.|.
CASSYDSGTGELFF
TGTGCCAGCAGTTACGACAGCGGCACCGGGGAGCTGTTTTTT
>TRBV2|TRBJ1-5|.|.
CASSEVPYLGQPQHF
TGTGCCAGCAGTGAAGTTCCGTATTTAGGGCAGCCCCAGCATTTT
>TRBV5-1|TRBJ1-2|TRBD1|.
CASSLNQGAIGGYGYTF
TGCGCCAGCAGCTTGAATCAGGGGGCAATTGGAGGCTATGGCTACACCTTC
>TRBV2|TRBJ2-2|TRBD1|few
CARTGVTGELFF
TGTGCCAGGACAGGGGTCACCGGGGAGCTGTTTTTT
>TRBV19|TRBJ1-4|.|.
CASSIGAHRDGYEKLFF
TGTGCCAGTAGTATTGGGGCGCACAGGGATGGGTACGAAAAACTGTTTTTT
>TRBV9|TRBJ2-5|.|.
CASSVGWTATQYF
TGTGCCAGCAGCGTAGGCTGGACTGCGACCCAGTACTTC
>TRBV20-1|TRBJ1-1|.|.
CSVQVNTEAFF
TGCAGTGTTCAGGTGAACACTGAAGCTTTCTTT
>TRBV6-1|TRBJ1-2|.|.
CASSAAGFPNYGYTF
TGTGCCAGCAGTGCCGCAGGTTTTCCTAACTATGGCTACACCTTC
>TRBV18|TRBJ2-7|.|.
CASSPPNLGTTTRYF
TGTGCCAGCTCACCACCTAATCTTGGTACCACAACCCGTTACTTC
>TRBV30|TRBJ2-1|TRBD2|.
CAWIPASGGAWNEQFF
TGTGCCTGGATCCCCGCTAGCGGGGGGGCCTGGAATGAGCAGTTCTTC
>TRBV30|TRBJ1-1|.|.
CAWSVSENAFF
TGTGCCTGGAGTGTATCGGAGAATGCTTTCTTT
>TRBV7-2|TRBJ1-3|.|once
CASSTSASGNTIYF
TGTGCCAGCAGCACCAGTGCCTCTGGAAACACCATATATTTT
>TRBV28|TRBJ2-3|.|.
CASRMVAASVQYF
TGTGCCAGCAGGATGGTAGCGGCCTCCGTGCAGTATTTT
>TRBV2|TRBJ1-1|TRBD1|.
CASVPQGWNTEAFF
TGTGCCAGCGTGCCACAGGGGTGGAACACTGAAGCTTTCTTT
>TRBV4-1|TRBJ2-7|TRBD2|.
CASSQGSSGGPLYEQYF
TGCGCCAGCAGCCAGGGATCTAGCGGGGGTCCCCTCTACGAGCAGTACTTC
>TRBV6-6|TRBJ1-4|.|.
CASSYSLRDNEKLFF
TGTGCCAGCAGTTACTCGCTCAGGGATAATGAAAAACTGTTTTTT
>TRBV6-6|TRBJ2-1|TRBD1|.
CASSPRDRDGDEQFF
TGTGCCAGCAGTCCCCGGGACAGGGATGGCGATGAGCAGTTCTTC
>TRBV13|TRBJ1-1|TRBD1|.
CASRRTGGWVNTEAFF
TGTGCCAGCAGGCGGACAGGGGGCTGGGTGAACACTGAAGCTTTCTTT
>TRBV6-6|TRBJ1-2|TRBD1|.
CASSYSMQGGDYGYTF
TGTGCCAGCAGTTACTCGATGCAAGGGGGCGACTATGGCTACACCTTC
>TRBV10-2|TRBJ1-2|.|.
CASRDRGAGGYTF
TGCGCCAGCAGGGACCGGGGTGCTGGTGGCTACACCTTC
>TRBV6-5|TRBJ1-3|.|.
CASSYSHRAYTIYF
TGTGCCAGCAGTTACTCACACCGGGCCTACACCATATATTTT
>TRBV19|TRBJ2-7|TRBD1|.
CASSIGTGSSYEQYF
TGTGCCAGTAGTATAGGGACAGGGAGCTCCTACGAGCAGTACTTC
>TRBV7-9|TRBJ1-5|.|.
CASSKVGPGQPQHF
TGTGCCAGCAGCAAAGTGGGCCCGGGACAGCCCCAGCATTTT
>TRBV20-1|TRBJ1-2|TRBD1|.
CSARTGHGYTF
TGCAGTGCCCGGACAGGGCATGGCTACACCTTC
>TRBV5-1|TRBJ1-2|.|.
CASSLDGRQSYGYTF
TGCGCCAGCAGCTTGGACGGAAGGCAGAGCTATGGCTACACCTTC
>TRBV21-1|TRBJ1-1|.|few
CASSQVGDRENTEAFF
TGTGCCAGCAGCCAGGTGGGGGACAGAGAGAACACTGAAGCTTTCTTT